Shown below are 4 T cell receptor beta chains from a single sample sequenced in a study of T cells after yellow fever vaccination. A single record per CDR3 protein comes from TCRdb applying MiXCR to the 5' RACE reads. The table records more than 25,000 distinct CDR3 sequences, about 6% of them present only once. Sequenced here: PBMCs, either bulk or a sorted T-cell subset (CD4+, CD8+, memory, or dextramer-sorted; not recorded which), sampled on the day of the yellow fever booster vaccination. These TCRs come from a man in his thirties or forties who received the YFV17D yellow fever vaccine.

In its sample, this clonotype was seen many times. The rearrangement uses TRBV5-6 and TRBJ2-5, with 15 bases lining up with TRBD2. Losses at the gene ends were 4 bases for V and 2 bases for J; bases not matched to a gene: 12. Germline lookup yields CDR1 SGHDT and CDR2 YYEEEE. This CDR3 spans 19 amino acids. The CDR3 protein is CASSTPGTSGRSTQETQYF. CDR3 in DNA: TGTGCCAGCAGCACTCCAGGGACTAGCGGGAGGTCCACACAAGAGACCCAGTACTTC.

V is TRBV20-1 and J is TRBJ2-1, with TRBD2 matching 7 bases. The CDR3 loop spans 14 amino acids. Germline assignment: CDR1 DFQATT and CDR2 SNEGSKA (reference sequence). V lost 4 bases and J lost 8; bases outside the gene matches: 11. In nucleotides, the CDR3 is TGCAGTGCTATCCGGGAGGTTAGGCGCGATGAGCAGTTCTTC. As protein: CSAIREVRRDEQFF.

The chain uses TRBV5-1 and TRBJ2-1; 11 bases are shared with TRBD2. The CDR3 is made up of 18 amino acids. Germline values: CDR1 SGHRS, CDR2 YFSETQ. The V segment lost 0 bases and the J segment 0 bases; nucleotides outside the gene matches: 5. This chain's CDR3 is CASSLAGTSGYSYNEQFF. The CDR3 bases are TGCGCCAGCAGCTTGGCCGGGACTAGCGGTTACTCCTACAATGAGCAGTTCTTC.

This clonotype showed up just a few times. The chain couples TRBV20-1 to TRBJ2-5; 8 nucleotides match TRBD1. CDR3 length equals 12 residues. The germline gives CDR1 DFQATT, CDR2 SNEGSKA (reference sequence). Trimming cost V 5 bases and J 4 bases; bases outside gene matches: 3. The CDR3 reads CSALTGVETQYF. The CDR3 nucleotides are TGCAGTGCTTTGACAGGGGTAGAGACCCAGTACTTC.